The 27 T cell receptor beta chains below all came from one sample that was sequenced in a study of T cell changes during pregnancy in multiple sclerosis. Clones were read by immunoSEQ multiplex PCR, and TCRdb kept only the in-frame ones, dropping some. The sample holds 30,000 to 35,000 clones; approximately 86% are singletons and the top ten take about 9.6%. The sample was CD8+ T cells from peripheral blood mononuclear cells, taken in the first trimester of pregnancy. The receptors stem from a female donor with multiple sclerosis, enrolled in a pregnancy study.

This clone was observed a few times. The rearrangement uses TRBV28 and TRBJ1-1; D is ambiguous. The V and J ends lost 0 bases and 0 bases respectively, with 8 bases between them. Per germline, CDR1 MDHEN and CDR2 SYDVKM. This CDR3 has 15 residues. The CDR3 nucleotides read TGTGCCAGCAGTTTATGGCAGGAGGTGAACACTGAAGCTTTCTTT. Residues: CASSLWQEVNTEAFF.

CDR3 sequence: CASSRTGRETQYF. In DNA, the CDR3 is TGTGCCAGCAGCCGGACAGGGAGAGAGACCCAGTACTTC. V and J are TRBV11-2 and TRBJ2-5; 8 positions match TRBD1. The V gene end was trimmed by 5 bases and the J gene end by 4 bases; junction bases not matched to a gene: 3. The CDR3 covers 13 residues. CDR1 and CDR2 from the germline V gene are SGHAT and FQNNGV. Using reference TRBV11-2 and TRBJ2-5 for the parts outside the CDR3, the full variable domain is EAGVAQSPRYKIIEKRQSVAFWCNPISGHATLYWYQQILGQGPKLLIQFQNNGVVDDSQLPKDRFSAERLKGVDSTLKIQPAKLEDSAVYLCASSRTGRETQYFGPGTRLLVL.

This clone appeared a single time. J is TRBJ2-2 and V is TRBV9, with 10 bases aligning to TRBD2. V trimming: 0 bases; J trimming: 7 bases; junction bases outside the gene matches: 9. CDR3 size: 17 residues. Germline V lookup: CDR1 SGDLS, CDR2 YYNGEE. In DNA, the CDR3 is TGTGCCAGCAGCGTAGGGTCTAGCGGGAGTGTGGTCGGGGAGCTGTTTTTT. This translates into CASSVGSSGSVVGELFF.

CDR3 DNA sequence: TGTGCCAGTAGTATAGAGTCGGGATTCACAGATACGCAGTATTTT. This gives the protein CASSIESGFTDTQYF. The J gene is TRBJ2-3, the V gene TRBV19, with a tentative D call TRBD2 (5 bases). The CDR3 is 15 amino acids. Germline V CDR1 and CDR2: LNHDA, SQIVND (reference sequence). The V end lost 0 bases, the J end lost 2 bases, and 9 bases lay between the germline ends.

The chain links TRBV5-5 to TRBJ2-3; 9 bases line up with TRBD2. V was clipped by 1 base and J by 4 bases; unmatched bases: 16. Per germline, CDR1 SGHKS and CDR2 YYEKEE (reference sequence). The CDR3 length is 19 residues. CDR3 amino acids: CASSLLGGSAGGFSDTQYF. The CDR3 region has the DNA TGTGCCAGCAGCTTGCTCGGGGGTTCGGCGGGAGGGTTCTCAGATACGCAGTATTTT.

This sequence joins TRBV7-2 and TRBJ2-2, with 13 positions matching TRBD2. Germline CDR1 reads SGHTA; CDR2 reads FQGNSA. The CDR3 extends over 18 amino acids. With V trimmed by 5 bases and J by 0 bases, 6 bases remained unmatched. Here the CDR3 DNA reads TGTGCCAGCAGCGTAACTAGCGGGAGGGCCACGAACACCGGGGAGCTGTTTTTT. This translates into CASSVTSGRATNTGELFF.

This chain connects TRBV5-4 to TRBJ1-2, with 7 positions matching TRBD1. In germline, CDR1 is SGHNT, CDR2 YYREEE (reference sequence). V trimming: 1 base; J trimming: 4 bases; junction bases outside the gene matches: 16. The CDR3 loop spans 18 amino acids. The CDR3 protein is CASSLMEGGARDGYGYTF. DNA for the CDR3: TGTGCCAGCAGCTTGATGGAAGGGGGCGCAAGGGACGGCTATGGCTACACCTTC.

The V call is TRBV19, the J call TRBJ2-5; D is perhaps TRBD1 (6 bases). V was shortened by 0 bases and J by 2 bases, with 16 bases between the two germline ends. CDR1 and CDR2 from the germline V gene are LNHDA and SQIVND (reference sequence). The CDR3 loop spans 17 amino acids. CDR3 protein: CASSIDATGRYQETQYF. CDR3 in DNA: TGTGCCAGTAGTATAGACGCCACAGGGCGGTATCAAGAGACCCAGTACTTC.

The CDR3 DNA is TGTGCCAGCAGCCTAAGGGAGCCGGGACTAGCGGGCCTAGGCCCTGGGAACGAGCAGTACTTC. It translates to CASSLREPGLAGLGPGNEQYF. The chain couples TRBV14 to TRBJ2-7; TRBD2 agrees at 12 bases. The CDR3 has 21 residues. V shed 4 bases, J shed 5 bases, and the junction held 24 bases outside the gene matches. CDR1 is SGHDN, CDR2 FVKESK, per germline. Supplemented by reference TRBV14 and TRBJ2-7, the full variable domain reads EAGVTQFPSHSVIEKGQTVTLRCDPISGHDNLYWYRRVMGKEIKFLLHFVKESKQDESGMPNNRFLAERTGGTYSTLKVQPAELEDSGVYFCASSLREPGLAGLGPGNEQYFGPGTRLTVT.

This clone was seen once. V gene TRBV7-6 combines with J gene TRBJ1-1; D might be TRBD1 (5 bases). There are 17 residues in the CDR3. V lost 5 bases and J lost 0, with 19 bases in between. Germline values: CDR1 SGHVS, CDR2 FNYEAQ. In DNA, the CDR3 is TGTGCCAGCAGCCCGGGAGGGGCGAGTAATATGAACACTGAAGCTTTCTTT. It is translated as CASSPGGASNMNTEAFF.

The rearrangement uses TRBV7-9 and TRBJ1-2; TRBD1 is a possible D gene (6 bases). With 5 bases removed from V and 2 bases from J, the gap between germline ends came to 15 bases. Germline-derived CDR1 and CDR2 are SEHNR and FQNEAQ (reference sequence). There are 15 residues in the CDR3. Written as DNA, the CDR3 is TGTGCCAGCAGCGTGTGGGAGGGGGAGAACTATGGCTACACCTTC. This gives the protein CASSVWEGENYGYTF.

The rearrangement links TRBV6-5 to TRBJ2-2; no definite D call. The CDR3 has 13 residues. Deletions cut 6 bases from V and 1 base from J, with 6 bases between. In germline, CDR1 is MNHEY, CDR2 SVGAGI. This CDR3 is CASREKNTGELFF. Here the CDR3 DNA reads TGTGCCAGCAGGGAGAAGAACACCGGGGAGCTGTTTTTT.

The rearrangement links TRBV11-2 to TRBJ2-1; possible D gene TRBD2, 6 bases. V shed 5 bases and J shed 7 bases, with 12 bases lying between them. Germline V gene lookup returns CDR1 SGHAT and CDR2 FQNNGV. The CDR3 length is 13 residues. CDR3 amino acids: CASSLASDNEQFF. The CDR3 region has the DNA TGTGCCAGCAGCCTCGCTAGCGATAATGAGCAGTTCTTC.

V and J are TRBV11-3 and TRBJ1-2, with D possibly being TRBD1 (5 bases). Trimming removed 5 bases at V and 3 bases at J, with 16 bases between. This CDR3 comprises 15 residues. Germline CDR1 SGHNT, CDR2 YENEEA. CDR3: CASSLTARPDYGYTF. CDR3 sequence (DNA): TGTGCCAGCAGCCTGACAGCCCGCCCCGACTATGGCTACACCTTC.

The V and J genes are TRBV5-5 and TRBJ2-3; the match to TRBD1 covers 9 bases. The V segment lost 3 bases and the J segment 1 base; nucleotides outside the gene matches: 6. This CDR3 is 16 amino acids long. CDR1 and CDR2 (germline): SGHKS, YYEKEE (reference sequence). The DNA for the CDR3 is TGTGCCAGCAGCTGGGAAAGGACAGGGGGCACAGATACGCAGTATTTT. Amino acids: CASSWERTGGTDTQYF.

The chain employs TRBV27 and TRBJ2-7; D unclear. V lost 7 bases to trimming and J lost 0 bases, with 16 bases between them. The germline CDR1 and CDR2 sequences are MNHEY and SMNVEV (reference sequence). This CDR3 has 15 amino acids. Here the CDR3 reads CASNPLPTSSYEQYF. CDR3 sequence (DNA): TGTGCCAGCAACCCCTTGCCTACGAGCTCCTACGAGCAGTACTTC.

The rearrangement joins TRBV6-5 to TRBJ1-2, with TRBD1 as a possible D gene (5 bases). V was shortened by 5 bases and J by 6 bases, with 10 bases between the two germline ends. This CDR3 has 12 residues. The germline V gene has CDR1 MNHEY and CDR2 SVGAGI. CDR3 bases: TGTGCCAGCAGTCCCCAGGGTAATGGCTACACCTTC. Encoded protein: CASSPQGNGYTF.

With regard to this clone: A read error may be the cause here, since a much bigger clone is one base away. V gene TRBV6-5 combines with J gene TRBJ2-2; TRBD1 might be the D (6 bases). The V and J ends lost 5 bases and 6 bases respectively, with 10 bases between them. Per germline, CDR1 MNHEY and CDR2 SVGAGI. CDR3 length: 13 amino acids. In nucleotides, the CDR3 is TGTGCCAGCAGTCCAGGGGACGCCGGGGAGCTGTTTTTT. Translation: CASSPGDAGELFF.

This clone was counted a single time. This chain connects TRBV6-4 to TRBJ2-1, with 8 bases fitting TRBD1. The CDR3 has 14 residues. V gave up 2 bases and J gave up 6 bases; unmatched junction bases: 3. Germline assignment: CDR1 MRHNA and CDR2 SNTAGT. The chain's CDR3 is CASSDQTGGNEQFF. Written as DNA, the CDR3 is TGTGCCAGCAGTGACCAAACAGGGGGCAATGAGCAGTTCTTC.

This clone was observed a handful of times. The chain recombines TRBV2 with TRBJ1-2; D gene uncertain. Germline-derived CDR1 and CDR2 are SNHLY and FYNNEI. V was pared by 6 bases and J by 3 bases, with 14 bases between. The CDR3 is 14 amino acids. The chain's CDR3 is CASSREGVDYGYTF. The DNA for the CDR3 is TGTGCCAGCAGCCGGGAGGGAGTAGACTATGGCTACACCTTC.

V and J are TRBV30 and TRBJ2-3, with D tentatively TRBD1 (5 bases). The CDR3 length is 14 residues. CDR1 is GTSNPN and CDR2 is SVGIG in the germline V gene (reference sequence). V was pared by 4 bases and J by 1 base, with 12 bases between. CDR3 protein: CAWTGIRGTDTQYF. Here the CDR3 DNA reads TGTGCCTGGACAGGGATACGGGGCACAGATACGCAGTATTTT.

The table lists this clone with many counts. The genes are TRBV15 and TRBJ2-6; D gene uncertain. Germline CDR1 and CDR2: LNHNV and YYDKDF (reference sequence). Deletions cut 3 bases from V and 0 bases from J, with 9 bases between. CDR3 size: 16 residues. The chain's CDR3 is CATSRAGNSGANVLTF. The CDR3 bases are TGTGCCACCAGCAGGGCAGGAAACTCTGGGGCCAACGTCCTGACTTTC.

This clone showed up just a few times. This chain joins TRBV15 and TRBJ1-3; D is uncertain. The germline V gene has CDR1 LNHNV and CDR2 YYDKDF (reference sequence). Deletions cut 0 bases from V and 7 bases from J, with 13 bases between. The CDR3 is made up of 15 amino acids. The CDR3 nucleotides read TGTGCCACCAGCAGAGATGTCAGCGGCCCGAACACCATATATTTT. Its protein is CATSRDVSGPNTIYF.

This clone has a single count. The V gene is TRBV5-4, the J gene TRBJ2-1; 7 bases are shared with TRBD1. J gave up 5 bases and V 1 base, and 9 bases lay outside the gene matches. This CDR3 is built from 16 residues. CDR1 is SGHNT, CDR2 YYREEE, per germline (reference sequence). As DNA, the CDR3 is TGTGCCAGCAGCTTGAGTGTAGGGGGCCCCAACAATGAGCAGTTCTTC. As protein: CASSLSVGGPNNEQFF.

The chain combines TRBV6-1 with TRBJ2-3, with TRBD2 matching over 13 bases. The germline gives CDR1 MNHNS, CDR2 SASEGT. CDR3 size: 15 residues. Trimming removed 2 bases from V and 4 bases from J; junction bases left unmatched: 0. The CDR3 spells CASSETSGGADTQYF. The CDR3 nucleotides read TGTGCCAGCAGTGAAACTAGCGGGGGGGCAGATACGCAGTATTTT.

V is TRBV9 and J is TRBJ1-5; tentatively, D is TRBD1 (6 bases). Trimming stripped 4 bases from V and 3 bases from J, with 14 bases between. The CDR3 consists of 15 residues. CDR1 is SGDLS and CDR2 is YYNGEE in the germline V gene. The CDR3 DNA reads TGTGCCAGCAGCCCAAGGACAGCCTTCAATCAGCCCCAGCATTTT. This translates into CASSPRTAFNQPQHF.

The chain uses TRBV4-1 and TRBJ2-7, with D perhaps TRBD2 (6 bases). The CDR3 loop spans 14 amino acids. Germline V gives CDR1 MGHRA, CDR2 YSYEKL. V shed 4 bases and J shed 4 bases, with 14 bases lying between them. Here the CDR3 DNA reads TGCGCCAGCAGCCTCAGGGAGGTAGGGTACGAGCAGTACTTC. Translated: CASSLREVGYEQYF.